The present T cell receptor (beta chain) was sequenced within a study of T cell responses to AZD1222 COVID-19 vaccine. Turning to the study itself: It was second doses at about 4 or about 12 weeks that were pooled. Overall study results and limits: Targets within unmutated variant regions were reportedly found for nearly half of spike-specific TCRs. The repertoires were collected only after the peak T cell response. Most donors were white British, females outnumbered males, and clonal diversity was possibly underestimated.

Trimming took off 2 bases at V and 2 bases at J, with 15 bases between the two ends. This CDR3 has 16 residues. CDR1 and CDR2 (germline): MNHEY, SVGAGI. Of note for this clone: Its antigen remains unidentified.

TCRdb's table, derived via immunoSEQ multiplex PCR, lists solely in-frame clones and lacks some. The sample holds 150,000 or so clones, about 93% seen once. This receptor was taken from an adult in good health. The specimen comprised peripheral blood, sampled on day 0 of AZD1222 vaccination. The V gene is TRBV6-5, the J gene TRBJ1-1; D perhaps matches TRBD1 (5 bases). The CDR3 DNA reads as TGTGCCAGCAGTTACCCCATGGGGGGAGGTAACACTGAAGCTTTCTTT. It codes for CASSYPMGGGNTEAFF.